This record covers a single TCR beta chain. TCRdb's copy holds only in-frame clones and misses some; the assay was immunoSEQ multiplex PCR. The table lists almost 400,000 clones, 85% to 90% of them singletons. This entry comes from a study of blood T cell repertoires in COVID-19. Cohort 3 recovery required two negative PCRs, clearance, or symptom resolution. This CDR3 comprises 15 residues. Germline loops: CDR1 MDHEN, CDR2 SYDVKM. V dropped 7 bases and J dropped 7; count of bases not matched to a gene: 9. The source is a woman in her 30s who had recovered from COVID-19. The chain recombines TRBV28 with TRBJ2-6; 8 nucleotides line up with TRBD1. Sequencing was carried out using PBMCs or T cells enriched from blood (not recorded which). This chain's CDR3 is CASTPPGGLANVLTF. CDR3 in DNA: TGTGCCAGCACTCCCCCAGGGGGCCTAGCCAACGTCCTGACTTTC.